This T cell receptor beta chain originates from a study of T-cell reconstitution after alpha-beta-depleted transplantation in children (dated by TCRdb to the mid-2010s). Study-wide context: T-cell immune reconstitution after TCRalphabeta/CD19-depleted allogeneic hematopoietic cell transplantation in children was quantitatively tracked in the study by means of TCR repertoire profiling.

The V end gives up 0 bases and the J end 14 bases, leaving 10 bases in the junction not matched to a gene. CDR1 and CDR2 were assigned from the germline V gene as SGDLS and YYNGEE. The CDR3, from cysteine to phenylalanine, totals 15 residues. Only the CDR3 region is kept as DNA, spanning 45 bases read in frame from base 1. At least ten counts were recorded for this clonotype. Which antigen it targets is not known. The sample holds no much larger clone one base away, and base qualities are not on file. Results and caveats for the whole study, not just this receptor: In some patients, the high TCRbeta diversity seen at day 60 was put down to recipient T cells and intrathymic progenitors that had survived conditioning. Over subsequent months, a decline in hyperexpanded clone frequencies was noted, and after one year, T-cell counts and TCRbeta diversity were mostly ascribed to newly produced T cells. Apparently early alphabetaT-cell count recovery about two months after transplant reportedly relied on only several hundred rapidly expanded clones derived from non-depleted graft cells.

The method behind the library was PCR. Data came from an Illumina HiSeq 2500. TCR libraries were prepared with molecular barcoding, using unique molecular identifiers to normalize TCRbeta repertoire quantification. The public reads were run again by TCRdb, first through fastp at Q25 and then through MiXCR, and only productive beta chains were kept. Each entry is one CDR3 protein sequence, shown with its most common DNA and genes. Here the sample has almost 500,000 distinct CDR3 sequences; approximately 10% occur a single time. The ten largest make up 2% of the sample. The treatment or condition tag for this specimen amounts to: allogeneic hematopoietic cell transplantation with graft depleted of TCRalphabeta T cells and CD19 B cells. TCRalphabeta/CD19-depleted allogeneic hematopoietic cell grafts were given to the transplant recipients, all of whom were children.

The chain links TRBV9 with TRBJ2-1; 11 bases in between match TRBD2. This TCR was sampled from a child aged 2-15 years with inherited bone marrow failure, due to receive a stem cell transplant. This material consisted of PBMCs, taken before TCRalphabeta/CD19-depleted stem cell transplant. In nucleotide form, the sequence is TGTGCCAGCAGCGTAGCTGGGACTAGCGGACGGGGAGAGTTCTTC. It encodes CASSVAGTSGRGEFF.